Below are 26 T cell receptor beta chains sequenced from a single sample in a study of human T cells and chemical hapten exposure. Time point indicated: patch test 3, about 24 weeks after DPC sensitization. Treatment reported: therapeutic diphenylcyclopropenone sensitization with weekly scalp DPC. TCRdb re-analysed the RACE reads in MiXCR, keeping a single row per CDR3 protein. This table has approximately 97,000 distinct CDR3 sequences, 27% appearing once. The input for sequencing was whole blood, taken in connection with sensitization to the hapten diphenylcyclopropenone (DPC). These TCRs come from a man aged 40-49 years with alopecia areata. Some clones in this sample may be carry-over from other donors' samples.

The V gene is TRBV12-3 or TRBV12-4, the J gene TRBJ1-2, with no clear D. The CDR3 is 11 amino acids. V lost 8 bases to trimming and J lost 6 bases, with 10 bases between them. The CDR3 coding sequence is TGTGCCAGCGGCAGTGGGAATGGCTACACCTTC. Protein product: CASGSGNGYTF.

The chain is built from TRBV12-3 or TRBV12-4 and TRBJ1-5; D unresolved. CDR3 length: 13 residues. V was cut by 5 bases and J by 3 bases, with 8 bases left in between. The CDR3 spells CASSPQFNQPQHF. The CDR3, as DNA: TGTGCCAGCAGTCCACAGTTCAATCAGCCCCAGCATTTT.

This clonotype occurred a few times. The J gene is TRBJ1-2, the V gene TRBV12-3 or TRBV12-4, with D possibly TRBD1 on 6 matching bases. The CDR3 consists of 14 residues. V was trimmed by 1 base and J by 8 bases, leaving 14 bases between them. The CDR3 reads CASSLGQVPKGYTF. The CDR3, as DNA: TGTGCCAGCAGTTTAGGACAGGTCCCCAAAGGCTACACCTTC.

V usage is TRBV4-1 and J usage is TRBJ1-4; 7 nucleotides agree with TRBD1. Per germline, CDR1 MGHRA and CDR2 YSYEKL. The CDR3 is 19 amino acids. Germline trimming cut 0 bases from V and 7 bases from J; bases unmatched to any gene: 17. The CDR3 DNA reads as TGCGCCAGCAGCCAAGATTGGAACAGGGGATCGTATGATAGTGAAAAACTGTTTTTT. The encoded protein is CASSQDWNRGSYDSEKLFF.

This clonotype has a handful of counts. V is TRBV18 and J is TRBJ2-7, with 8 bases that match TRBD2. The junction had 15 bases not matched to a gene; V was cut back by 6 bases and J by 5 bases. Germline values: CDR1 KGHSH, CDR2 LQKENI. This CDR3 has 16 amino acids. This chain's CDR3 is CASSPLHGRAGDEQYF. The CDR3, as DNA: TGTGCCAGCTCCCCCTTGCACGGGAGGGCCGGGGACGAGCAGTACTTC. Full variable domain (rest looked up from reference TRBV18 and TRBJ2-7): NAGVMQNPRHLVRRRGQEARLRCSPMKGHSHVYWYRQLPEEGLKFMVYLQKENIIDESGMPKERFSAEFPKEGPSILRIQQVVRGDSAAYFCASSPLHGRAGDEQYFGPGTRLTVT.

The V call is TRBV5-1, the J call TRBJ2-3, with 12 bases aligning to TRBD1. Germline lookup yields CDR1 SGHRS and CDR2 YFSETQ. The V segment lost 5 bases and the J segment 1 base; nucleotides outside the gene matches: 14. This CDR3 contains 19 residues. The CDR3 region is CASSSSQGTGGVGTDTQYF. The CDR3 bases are TGCGCCAGCAGTTCATCTCAGGGGACAGGGGGCGTCGGCACAGATACGCAGTATTTT.

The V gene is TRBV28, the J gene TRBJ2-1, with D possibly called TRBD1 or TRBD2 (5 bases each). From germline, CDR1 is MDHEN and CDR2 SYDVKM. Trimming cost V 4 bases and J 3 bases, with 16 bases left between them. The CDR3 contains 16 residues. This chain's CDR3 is CASSSAGTENYNEQFF. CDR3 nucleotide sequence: TGTGCCAGCAGTTCAGCCGGGACGGAAAACTACAATGAGCAGTTCTTC.

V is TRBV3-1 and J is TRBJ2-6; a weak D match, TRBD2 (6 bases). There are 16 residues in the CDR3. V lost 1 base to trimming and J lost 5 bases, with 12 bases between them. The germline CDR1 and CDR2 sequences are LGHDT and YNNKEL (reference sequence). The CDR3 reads CASSQVGAGRANVLTF. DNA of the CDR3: TGTGCCAGCAGCCAAGTCGGGGCGGGAAGGGCCAACGTCCTGACTTTC.

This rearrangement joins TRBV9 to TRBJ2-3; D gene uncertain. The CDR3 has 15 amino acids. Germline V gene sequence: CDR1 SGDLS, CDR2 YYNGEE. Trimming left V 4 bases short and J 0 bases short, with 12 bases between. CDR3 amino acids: CASSRLDSSTDTQYF. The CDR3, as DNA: TGTGCCAGCAGCCGACTGGATTCTAGCACAGATACGCAGTATTTT. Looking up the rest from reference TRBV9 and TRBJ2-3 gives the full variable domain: DSGVTQTPKHLITATGQRVTLRCSPRSGDLSVYWYQQSLDQGLQFLIQYYNGEERAKGNILERFSAQQFPDLHSELNLSSLELGDSALYFCASSRLDSSTDTQYFGPGTRLTVL.

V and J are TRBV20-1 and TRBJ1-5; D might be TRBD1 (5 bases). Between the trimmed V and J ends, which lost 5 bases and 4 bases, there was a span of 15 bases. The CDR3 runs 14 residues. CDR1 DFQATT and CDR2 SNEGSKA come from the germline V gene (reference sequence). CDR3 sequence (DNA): TGCAGTGCTGGTTCCGGACGGACAAATCAGCCCCAGCATTTT. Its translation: CSAGSGRTNQPQHF.

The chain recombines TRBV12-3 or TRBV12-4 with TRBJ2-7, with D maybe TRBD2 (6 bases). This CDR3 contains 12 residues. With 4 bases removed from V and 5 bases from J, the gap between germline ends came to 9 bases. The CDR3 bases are TGTGCCAGCAGTTCGCGGGGCGACGAGCAGTACTTC. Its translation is CASSSRGDEQYF.

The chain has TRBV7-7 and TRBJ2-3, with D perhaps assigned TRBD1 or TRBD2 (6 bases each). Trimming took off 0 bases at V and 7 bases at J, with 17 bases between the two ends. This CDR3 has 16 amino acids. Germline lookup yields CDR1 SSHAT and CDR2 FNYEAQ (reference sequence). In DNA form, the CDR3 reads TGTGCCAGCAGCTTAGCGGCGGGACATGGGGAGAATACGCAGTATTTT. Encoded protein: CASSLAAGHGENTQYF.

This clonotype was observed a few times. The CDR3 DNA follows: TGCAGTGCTACGGGGGGTAGCCAGCCCCAGCATTTT. Protein product: CSATGGSQPQHF. The V gene is TRBV20-1, the J gene TRBJ1-5; maybe TRBD1 (5 bases). V lost 4 bases to trimming and J lost 7 bases, with 11 bases between them. The CDR3 consists of 12 residues. Germline values: CDR1 DFQATT, CDR2 SNEGSKA (reference sequence).

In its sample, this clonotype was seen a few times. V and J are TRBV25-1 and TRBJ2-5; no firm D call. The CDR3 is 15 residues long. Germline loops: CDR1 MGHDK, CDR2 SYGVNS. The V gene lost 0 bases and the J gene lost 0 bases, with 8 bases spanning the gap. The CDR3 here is CASSEYSVDQETQYF. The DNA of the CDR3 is TGTGCCAGCAGTGAATACTCGGTAGACCAAGAGACCCAGTACTTC.

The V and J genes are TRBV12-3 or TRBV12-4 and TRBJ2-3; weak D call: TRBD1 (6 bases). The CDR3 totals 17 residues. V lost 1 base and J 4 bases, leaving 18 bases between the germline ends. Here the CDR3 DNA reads TGTGCCAGCAGTTTAGTGGTCAACGGTGGGGGCGCAGATACGCAGTATTTT. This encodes CASSLVVNGGGADTQYF.

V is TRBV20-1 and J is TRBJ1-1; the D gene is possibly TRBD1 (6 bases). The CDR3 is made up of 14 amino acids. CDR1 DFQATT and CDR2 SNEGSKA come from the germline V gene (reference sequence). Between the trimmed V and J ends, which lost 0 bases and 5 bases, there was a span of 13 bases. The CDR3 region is CSARDLTGWTEAFF. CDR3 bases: TGCAGTGCTAGAGATTTAACAGGGTGGACTGAAGCTTTCTTT.

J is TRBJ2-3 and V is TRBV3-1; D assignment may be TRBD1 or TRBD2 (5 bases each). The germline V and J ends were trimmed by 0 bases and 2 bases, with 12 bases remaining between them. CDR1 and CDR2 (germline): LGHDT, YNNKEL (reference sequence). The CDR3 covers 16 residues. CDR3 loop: CASSQDKWGNTDTQYF. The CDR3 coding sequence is TGTGCCAGCAGCCAAGATAAATGGGGGAACACAGATACGCAGTATTTT.

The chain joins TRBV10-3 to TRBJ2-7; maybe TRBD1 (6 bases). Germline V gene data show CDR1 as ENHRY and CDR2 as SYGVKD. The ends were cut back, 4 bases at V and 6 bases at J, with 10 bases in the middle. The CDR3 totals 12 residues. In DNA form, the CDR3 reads TGTGCCATCAGTGGAACAGGGTTCGAGCAGTACTTC. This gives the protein CAISGTGFEQYF.

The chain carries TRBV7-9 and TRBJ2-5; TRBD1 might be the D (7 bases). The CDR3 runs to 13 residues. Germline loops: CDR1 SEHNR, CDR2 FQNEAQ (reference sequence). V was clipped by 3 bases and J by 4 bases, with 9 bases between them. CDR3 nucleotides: TGTGCCAGCAGCTTTCAGGGGGGAGAGACCCAGTACTTC. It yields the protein CASSFQGGETQYF. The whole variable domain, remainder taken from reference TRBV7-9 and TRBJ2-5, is DTGVSQNPRHKITKRGQNVTFRCDPISEHNRLYWYRQTLGQGPEFLTYFQNEAQLEKSRLLSDRFSAERPKGSFSTLEIQRTEQGDSAMYLCASSFQGGETQYFGPGTRLLVL.

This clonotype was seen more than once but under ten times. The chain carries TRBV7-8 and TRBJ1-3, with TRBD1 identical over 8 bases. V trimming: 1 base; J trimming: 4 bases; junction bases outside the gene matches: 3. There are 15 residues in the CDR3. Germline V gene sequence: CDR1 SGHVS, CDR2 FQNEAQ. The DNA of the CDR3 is TGTGCCAGCAGCTTAGGACAGGGGTTCGGAAACACCATATATTTT. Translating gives CASSLGQGFGNTIYF. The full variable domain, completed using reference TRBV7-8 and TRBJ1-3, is GAGVSQSPRYKVAKRGQDVALRCDPISGHVSLFWYQQALGQGPEFLTYFQNEAQLDKSGLPSDRFFAERPEGSVSTLKIQRTQQEDSAVYLCASSLGQGFGNTIYFGEGSWLTVV.

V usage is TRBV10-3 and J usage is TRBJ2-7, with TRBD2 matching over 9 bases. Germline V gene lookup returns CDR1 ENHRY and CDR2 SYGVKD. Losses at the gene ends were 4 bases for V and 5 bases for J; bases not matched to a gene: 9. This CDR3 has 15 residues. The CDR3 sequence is CAISVGAGGPDEQYF. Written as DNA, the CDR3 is TGTGCCATCAGTGTGGGGGCGGGAGGGCCCGACGAGCAGTACTTC.

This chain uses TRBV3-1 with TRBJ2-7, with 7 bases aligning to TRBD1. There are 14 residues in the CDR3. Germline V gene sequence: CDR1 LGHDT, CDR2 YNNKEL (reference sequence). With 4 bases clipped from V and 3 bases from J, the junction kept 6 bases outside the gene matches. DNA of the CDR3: TGTGCCAGCAGCCCGGGACAGATTGACTACGAGCAGTACTTC. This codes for CASSPGQIDYEQYF.

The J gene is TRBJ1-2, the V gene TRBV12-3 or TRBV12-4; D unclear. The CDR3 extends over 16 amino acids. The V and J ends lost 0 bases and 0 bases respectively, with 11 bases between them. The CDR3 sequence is CASSLARGAANYGYTF. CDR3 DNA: TGTGCCAGCAGTTTAGCCCGGGGAGCGGCTAACTATGGCTACACCTTC.

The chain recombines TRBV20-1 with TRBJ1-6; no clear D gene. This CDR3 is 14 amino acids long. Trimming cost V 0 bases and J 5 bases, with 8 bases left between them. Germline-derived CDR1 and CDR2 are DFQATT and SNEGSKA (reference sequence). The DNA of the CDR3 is TGCAGTGCTAGAGACTTAGGGAATAATTCACCCCTCCACTTT. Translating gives CSARDLGNNSPLHF.

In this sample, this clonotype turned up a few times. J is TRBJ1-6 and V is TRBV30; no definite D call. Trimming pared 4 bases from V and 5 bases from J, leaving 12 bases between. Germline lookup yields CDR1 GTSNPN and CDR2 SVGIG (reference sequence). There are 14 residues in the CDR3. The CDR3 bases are TGTGCCTGGAAGGGCAGGAACCATAATTCACCCCTCCACTTT. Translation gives CAWKGRNHNSPLHF.

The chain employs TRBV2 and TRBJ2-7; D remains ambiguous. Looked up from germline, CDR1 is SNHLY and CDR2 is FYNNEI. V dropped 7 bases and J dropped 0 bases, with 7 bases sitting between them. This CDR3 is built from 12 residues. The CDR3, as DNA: TGTGCCAGCAACATGGCCTCCTACGAGCAGTACTTC. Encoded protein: CASNMASYEQYF.